This passage covers 27 T cell receptor beta chains from one sample sequenced in a study of T-cell memory formation after mild COVID-19. TCRdb passed the 5' RACE reads through MiXCR, listing each CDR3 protein once. The table shows roughly 400,000 distinct CDR3 sequences, with about 24% occurring only once. The material sequenced was PBMCs or a T cell subset sorted from them (not recorded which). The receptors stem from an adult woman who had mild COVID-19 (a few samples of this study predate the infection). Cell type and time point are not known.

The chain couples TRBV27 to TRBJ1-2; D is unresolved. CDR1 and CDR2 from the germline V gene are MNHEY and SMNVEV (reference sequence). There are 14 residues in the CDR3. Trimming stripped 0 bases from V and 4 bases from J, with 9 bases between. Here the CDR3 reads CASSLSRVGYGYTF. The CDR3 nucleotides read TGTGCCAGCAGTTTATCGAGGGTGGGCTATGGCTACACCTTC.

This chain links TRBV11-2 with TRBJ2-3; the D gene could be TRBD1 or TRBD2 (5 bases each). The CDR3 extends over 20 amino acids. Trimming shortened V by 6 bases and J by 3 bases, and 31 bases separated the two germline ends. Germline assignment: CDR1 SGHAT and CDR2 FQNNGV. The CDR3: CASRHGWGSTLTSSTDTQYF. In DNA form, the CDR3 reads TGTGCCAGCAGACACGGGTGGGGGTCAACCCTAACCTCGTCTACAGATACGCAGTATTTT.

This clonotype showed up just a few times. V is TRBV7-2 and J is TRBJ2-6; unclear D gene. With 4 bases removed from V and 3 bases from J, the gap between germline ends came to 4 bases. CDR3 length equals 13 residues. Germline lookup yields CDR1 SGHTA and CDR2 FQGNSA. CDR3 amino acids: CASSSFGANVLTF. The CDR3 DNA reads TGTGCCAGCAGCTCTTTTGGGGCCAACGTCCTGACTTTC.

The sample holds a few counts of this clonotype. The rearrangement links TRBV7-6 to TRBJ2-1; TRBD1 matches at 12 bases. Germline V gene lookup returns CDR1 SGHVS and CDR2 FNYEAQ. The ends lost 4 bases at V and 6 bases at J; junction bases unmatched: 4. The CDR3 runs 15 residues. The CDR3 loop reads CASSSGTGGRNEQFF. Written as DNA, the CDR3 is TGTGCCAGCAGCTCCGGGACAGGGGGCCGCAATGAGCAGTTCTTC.

There are a few counts of this clonotype. The chain uses TRBV9 and TRBJ2-1, with D unresolved. This CDR3 has 15 amino acids. CDR1 SGDLS and CDR2 YYNGEE come from the germline V gene. V lost 4 bases to trimming and J lost 0 bases, with 11 bases between them. As DNA, the CDR3 is TGTGCCAGCAGCTCCGACATGAGCTCCTACAATGAGCAGTTCTTC. Translated: CASSSDMSSYNEQFF. The full variable domain, rest sourced from reference TRBV9 and TRBJ2-1, is DSGVTQTPKHLITATGQRVTLRCSPRSGDLSVYWYQQSLDQGLQFLIQYYNGEERAKGNILERFSAQQFPDLHSELNLSSLELGDSALYFCASSSDMSSYNEQFFGPGTRLTVL.

This clonotype was observed a few times. The chain joins TRBV5-1 to TRBJ2-1; D may match TRBD1 or TRBD2 (5 bases each). V lost 0 bases, J lost 0 bases, and 10 bases lay in between. The germline CDR1 and CDR2 sequences are SGHRS and YFSETQ. The CDR3 has 16 residues. The CDR3 loop reads CASSLGRAGSYNEQFF. As DNA, the CDR3 is TGCGCCAGCAGCTTGGGCAGGGCGGGCTCCTACAATGAGCAGTTCTTC.

J is TRBJ2-7 and V is TRBV10-3, with D possibly matching TRBD1 (6 bases). Trimming took 2 bases from V and 3 from J, leaving 8 bases between them. The V gene's germline CDR1 is ENHRY and CDR2 SYGVKD. The CDR3 runs 13 residues. The CDR3 sequence: CAISEGQFYEQYF. The CDR3 nucleotides are TGTGCCATCAGTGAGGGACAGTTCTACGAGCAGTACTTC.

This chain links TRBV11-2 with TRBJ1-2; D is possibly TRBD1 (6 bases). Trimming cost V 5 bases and J 2 bases, with 12 bases left between them. The CDR3 has 14 amino acids. CDR1 SGHAT and CDR2 FQNNGV come from the germline V gene. CDR3 nucleotide sequence: TGTGCCAGCAGCCAGAGGGGGACCAACTATGGCTACACCTTC. Protein sequence: CASSQRGTNYGYTF.

This rearrangement joins TRBV24-1 to TRBJ2-1; D call uncertain. V lost 5 bases and J 4 bases, leaving 11 bases between the germline ends. The CDR3 contains 14 residues. From germline, CDR1 is KGHDR and CDR2 SFDVKD. The CDR3 spells CATSAADNYNEQFF. CDR3 DNA: TGTGCCACCAGTGCGGCAGACAATTACAATGAGCAGTTCTTC.

This clonotype was counted between two and nine times. The chain is built from TRBV14 and TRBJ2-3, with 10 bases matching TRBD2. CDR3 length: 16 amino acids. With 1 base clipped from V and 5 bases from J, the junction kept 6 bases outside the gene matches. Germline loops: CDR1 SGHDN, CDR2 FVKESK. The CDR3 DNA reads as TGTGCCAGCAGCCAAGGACGACTAGCGGGCATAGATACGCAGTATTTT. This codes for CASSQGRLAGIDTQYF.

The chain employs TRBV20-1 and TRBJ2-1; TRBD2 aligns across 12 bases. CDR1 and CDR2 (germline): DFQATT, SNEGSKA (reference sequence). The CDR3 runs to 14 residues. V trimming: 5 bases; J trimming: 9 bases; junction bases outside the gene matches: 8. The DNA of the CDR3 is TGCAGTGCTGCCGGACTAGCGGGGCATCTTGAGCAGTTCTTC. Translation gives CSAAGLAGHLEQFF.

A few counts support this clonotype. The CDR3 loop reads CASSLFAGELFF. CDR3 coding DNA: TGCGCCAGCAGCTTATTTGCCGGGGAGCTGTTTTTT. The chain carries TRBV5-1 and TRBJ2-2, with D unclear. CDR3 size: 12 residues. Deletions cut 2 bases from V and 6 bases from J, with 5 bases between. Germline V gene sequence: CDR1 SGHRS, CDR2 YFSETQ.

This clonotype appeared a few times. V usage is TRBV5-6 and J usage is TRBJ1-5, with a weak D call TRBD1 (5 bases). The ends were cut back, 4 bases at V and 0 bases at J, with 14 bases in the middle. Per the germline V gene, CDR1 is SGHDT and CDR2 is YYEEEE. The CDR3 has 16 amino acids. In DNA form, the CDR3 reads TGTGCCAGCAGCCTTGGATGGGGGAATAGCAATCAGCCCCAGCATTTT. It translates to CASSLGWGNSNQPQHF. The full variable domain, with the rest looked up from reference TRBV5-6 and TRBJ1-5, is DAGVTQSPTHLIKTRGQQVTLRCSPKSGHDTVSWYQQALGQGPQFIFQYYEEEERQRGNFPDRFSGHQFPNYSSELNVNALLLGDSALYLCASSLGWGNSNQPQHFGDGTRLSIL.

This clonotype was seen a few times. The chain uses TRBV6-5 and TRBJ1-1; D might be TRBD1 (6 bases). V was trimmed by 7 bases and J by 1 base, leaving 13 bases between them. The CDR3 contains 14 residues. Germline V gene sequence: CDR1 MNHEY, CDR2 SVGAGI. As DNA, the CDR3 is TGTGCCAGCACCGCAAACAGGGCGAACACTGAAGCTTTCTTT. Its protein product is CASTANRANTEAFF.

This clonotype showed up just a few times. The chain combines TRBV28 with TRBJ2-7; D is tentatively TRBD1 or TRBD2 (5 bases each). This CDR3 spans 12 amino acids. V lost 9 bases and J lost 4, with 13 bases in between. Per germline, CDR1 MDHEN and CDR2 SYDVKM. The CDR3: CASTGTLYEQYF. DNA for the CDR3: TGTGCCAGTACCGGGACCCTATACGAGCAGTACTTC.

V gene TRBV7-9 combines with J gene TRBJ2-3; TRBD2 matches at 7 bases. The V segment lost 5 bases and the J segment 14 bases; nucleotides outside the gene matches: 10. CDR3 length: 12 residues. CDR1 SEHNR and CDR2 FQNEAQ come from the germline V gene (reference sequence). The CDR3 bases are TGTGCCAGCAGCATCCGGGACTATGCGGCGTATTTT. It is translated as CASSIRDYAAYF.

The rearrangement joins TRBV4-1 to TRBJ1-1; perhaps TRBD1 as D (5 bases). The CDR3 totals 15 residues. V shed 1 base and J shed 5 bases, with 14 bases lying between them. The V gene's germline CDR1 is MGHRA and CDR2 YSYEKL. The CDR3 spells CASSQGGARRTEAFF. CDR3 DNA sequence: TGCGCCAGCAGCCAAGGAGGGGCTAGGAGGACTGAAGCTTTCTTT.

The chain is built from TRBV7-9 and TRBJ2-2; 10 bases are a match to TRBD1. The trim removed 2 bases at V and 3 bases at J, leaving 6 bases unmatched. Germline CDR1 and CDR2: SEHNR and FQNEAQ (reference sequence). This CDR3 region has 17 residues. CDR3 nucleotide sequence: TGTGCCAGCAGCTTACCACTAGGACAGGGGGACACCGGGGAGCTGTTTTTT. Amino acids: CASSLPLGQGDTGELFF.

The chain has TRBV4-2 and TRBJ2-3; weak D call: TRBD2 (5 bases). In germline, CDR1 is LGHNA, CDR2 YNFKEQ. The CDR3 spans 19 residues. V was clipped by 4 bases and J by 2 bases, with 25 bases between them. CDR3 DNA: TGTGCCAGCAGCCCAGACTATATGAGCGGCGGGCCCCTCACAGATACGCAGTATTTT. Its protein is CASSPDYMSGGPLTDTQYF.

This clonotype was counted only a few times. The chain joins TRBV6-5 to TRBJ2-3; D unresolved. V was trimmed by 6 bases and J by 6 bases, leaving 16 bases between them. Germline CDR1 reads MNHEY; CDR2 reads SVGAGI. This CDR3 is 14 amino acids long. The CDR3 loop is CASSRALAADTQYF. CDR3 DNA sequence: TGTGCCAGCAGCCGGGCCCTCGCGGCTGATACGCAGTATTTT.

This clonotype is deemed medium-sized (0.01 to 0.1%). The DNA of the CDR3 is TGTGCCAGCAGCTTCGGACAGGGAGATACCTACGAGCAGTACTTC. This sequence encodes CASSFGQGDTYEQYF. The chain has TRBV7-7 and TRBJ2-7; TRBD1 matches at 8 bases. V lost 3 bases and J lost 2; bases outside the gene matches: 6. CDR3 length: 15 amino acids. Germline CDR1 SSHAT, CDR2 FNYEAQ (reference sequence).

The table lists this clonotype with many counts. The gene calls are TRBV7-3 and TRBJ2-2; TRBD2 matches 7 bases. From germline, CDR1 is SGHTA and CDR2 FQGTGA. After removal of 2 bases from V and 5 bases from J, the junction contained 5 bases not matched to a gene. The CDR3 is made up of 15 amino acids. In DNA, the CDR3 is TGTGCCAGCAGCTTAGTGGCGGGAGTTACCGGGGAGCTGTTTTTT. Protein sequence: CASSLVAGVTGELFF. The full variable domain, completed using reference TRBV7-3 and TRBJ2-2, is GAGVSQTPSNKVTEKGKYVELRCDPISGHTALYWYRQSLGQGPEFLIYFQGTGAADDSGLPNDRFFAVRPEGSVSTLKIQRTERGDSAVYLCASSLVAGVTGELFFGEGSRLTVL.

This clonotype was seen a handful of times. The genes are TRBV5-7 and TRBJ2-7; the D is unclear. TRBV5-7 is given ORF status, its function remaining uncertain. Trimming removed 3 bases at V and 3 bases at J, with 13 bases between. The CDR3 loop spans 14 amino acids. CDR3 in DNA: TGTGCCAGCAGCTCGGACGGTGGATTCTACGAGCAGTACTTC. Protein: CASSSDGGFYEQYF.

The table lists this clonotype with a few counts. This chain joins TRBV3-1 and TRBJ1-5; 8 positions agree with TRBD1. CDR1 is LGHDT, CDR2 YNNKEL, per germline (reference sequence). The CDR3 extends over 17 amino acids. V lost 8 bases, J lost 2 bases, and 14 bases stayed unmatched. The CDR3 sequence is CASPRTGQGRGNQPQHF. For the CDR3, the DNA is TGTGCCAGCCCCCGGACCGGACAGGGAAGAGGCAATCAGCCCCAGCATTTT.

This chain connects TRBV29-1 to TRBJ1-3; 8 nucleotides align to TRBD1. Trimming at V came to 6 bases and at J to 4 bases, leaving 8 bases not matched to a gene. The CDR3 spans 14 residues. Germline V gene sequence: CDR1 SQVTM, CDR2 ANQGSEA. Here the CDR3 reads CSVSGQGKGNTIYF. The CDR3 region has the DNA TGCAGCGTGTCCGGACAGGGAAAGGGAAACACCATATATTTT. Based on the CDR3 plus reference TRBV29-1 and TRBJ1-3, the full variable domain is SAVISQKPSRDICQRGTSLTIQCQVDSQVTMMFWYRQQPGQSLTLIATANQGSEATYESGFVIDKFPISRPNLTFSTLTVSNMSPEDSSIYLCSVSGQGKGNTIYFGEGSWLTVV.

The chain is built from TRBV27 and TRBJ2-2, with D perhaps TRBD1 (6 bases). The germline gives CDR1 MNHEY, CDR2 SMNVEV (reference sequence). This CDR3 contains 15 residues. Trimming stripped 10 bases from V and 3 bases from J, with 18 bases between. This chain's CDR3 is CATFPLTGHTGELFF. DNA of the CDR3: TGTGCCACCTTTCCCCTGACAGGACACACCGGGGAGCTGTTTTTT.

A few counts support this clonotype. This chain uses TRBV7-3 with TRBJ2-3, with D perhaps TRBD2 (6 bases). This CDR3 contains 15 residues. Trimming stripped 4 bases from V and 4 bases from J, with 15 bases between. The germline CDR1 and CDR2 sequences are SGHTA and FQGTGA. CDR3 loop: CASSSTRLGADTQYF. CDR3 coding DNA: TGTGCCAGCAGCTCCACTAGACTAGGTGCAGATACGCAGTATTTT.